Listed here are 12 T cell receptor beta chains from one sample, sequenced in a study of T cell repertoires in cytomegalovirus infection. MiXCR was run by TCRdb on the reads, yielding one entry per CDR3 protein. The profile shows 400,000 or so distinct CDR3 sequences, 31% of them singletons. Source material: PBMCs. Receptors originate from a human donor in good health (CMV status not recorded). Some clones in this sample may be carry-over from other donors' samples.

CDR3 in DNA: TGTGCCAGCAGTTACGCCTCCTACGAGCAGTACTTC. It is translated as CASSYASYEQYF. This chain uses TRBV6-5 with TRBJ2-7; D is unclear. The germline V gene has CDR1 MNHEY and CDR2 SVGAGI. This CDR3 spans 12 amino acids. Between the trimmed V and J ends, which lost 2 bases and 0 bases, there was a span of 2 bases.

The V gene is TRBV5-1, the J gene TRBJ2-3, with TRBD1 matching over 11 bases. Germline V lookup: CDR1 SGHRS, CDR2 YFSETQ. The CDR3 covers 15 residues. V was pared by 1 base and J by 4 bases, with 2 bases of the junction left unmatched. The CDR3 nucleotides are TGCGCCAGCAGCTTGCGGACAGGGGGCGCAGATACGCAGTATTTT. Its protein product is CASSLRTGGADTQYF. The variable domain in full, with the rest retrieved from reference TRBV5-1 and TRBJ2-3, is KAGVTQTPRYLIKTRGQQVTLSCSPISGHRSVSWYQQTPGQGLQFLFEYFSETQRNKGNFPGRFSGRQFSNSRSEMNVSTLELGDSALYLCASSLRTGGADTQYFGPGTRLTVL.

The chain links TRBV4-3 to TRBJ2-2, with D perhaps assigned TRBD1 or TRBD2 (6 bases each). Germline V gene lookup returns CDR1 LGHNA and CDR2 YSLEER. The CDR3 length is 17 residues. V was shortened by 5 bases and J by 3 bases, with 19 bases between the two germline ends. CDR3 in amino acids: CASSSGGGGVDTGELFF. CDR3 nucleotides: TGCGCCAGCAGCTCCGGAGGAGGGGGAGTGGACACCGGGGAGCTGTTTTTT.

V is TRBV6-2 or TRBV6-3 and J is TRBJ2-1; possibly TRBD1 or TRBD2 for D (6 bases each). This CDR3 spans 16 amino acids. Looked up from germline, CDR1 is MNHEY and CDR2 is SVGEGT. Trimming took off 2 bases at V and 3 bases at J, with 14 bases between the two ends. DNA of the CDR3: TGTGCCAGCAGTTACCCTCTTGGGGGGCGCTACAATGAGCAGTTCTTC. Amino acids: CASSYPLGGRYNEQFF.

This clonotype was detected ten times or more. This chain uses TRBV7-2 with TRBJ2-7; 13 bases fit TRBD2. The V gene's germline CDR1 is SGHTA and CDR2 FQGNSA. This CDR3 comprises 14 residues. With V trimmed by 5 bases and J by 4 bases, 2 bases remained unmatched. The CDR3 sequence: CASSRTSGGYEQYF. Here the CDR3 DNA reads TGTGCCAGCAGCCGGACTAGCGGGGGATACGAGCAGTACTTC.

The chain couples TRBV7-3 to TRBJ2-1, with D perhaps matching TRBD2 (5 bases). With 0 bases removed from V and 8 bases from J, the gap between germline ends came to 5 bases. There are 12 residues in the CDR3. Germline V gives CDR1 SGHTA, CDR2 FQGTGA. In DNA form, the CDR3 reads TGTGCCAGCAGCTTAACGGGAGATGAGCAGTTCTTC. It encodes CASSLTGDEQFF.

This clonotype came up a few times. The CDR3 loop reads CATSERQERGEKLFF. The CDR3 nucleotides are TGTGCCACCAGTGAGCGACAGGAAAGAGGTGAAAAACTGTTTTTT. The genes are TRBV24-1 and TRBJ1-4; weak D call: TRBD1 (6 bases). The CDR3 spans 15 residues. V lost 4 bases and J lost 7, with 15 bases in between. Germline lookup yields CDR1 KGHDR and CDR2 SFDVKD.

This clonotype showed up just a few times. The rearrangement links TRBV19 to TRBJ1-2; no clear D gene. V was clipped by 6 bases and J by 6 bases, with 11 bases between them. The germline V gene encodes CDR1 LNHDA and CDR2 SQIVND (reference sequence). CDR3 length equals 12 residues. The CDR3 protein is CASRENINGYTF. The DNA of the CDR3 is TGTGCCAGTAGAGAAAACATCAATGGCTACACCTTC.

This clonotype was seen many times. This rearrangement joins TRBV7-2 to TRBJ1-2; 7 bases match TRBD1. Trimming at V came to 0 bases and at J to 5 bases, leaving 6 bases not matched to a gene. This CDR3 spans 15 amino acids. The germline gives CDR1 SGHTA, CDR2 FQGNSA. CDR3 sequence: CASSLARDSGYGYTF. As DNA, the CDR3 is TGTGCCAGCAGCTTAGCCCGGGACAGTGGGTATGGCTACACCTTC.

This clonotype was counted at least ten times. The chain uses TRBV12-3 or TRBV12-4 and TRBJ1-2, with 9 nucleotides matching TRBD1. The ends lost 5 bases at V and 4 bases at J; junction bases unmatched: 5. There are 14 residues in the CDR3. CDR3 bases: TGTGCCAGCAGTCCGGGACAGGGACCCTATGGCTACACCTTC. Protein: CASSPGQGPYGYTF.

J is TRBJ2-7 and V is TRBV7-4, with D possibly matching TRBD1 (7 bases). CDR3 size: 16 residues. V gave up 5 bases and J gave up 7 bases, with 24 bases separating them. CDR1 SGHVT and CDR2 SQSDAQ come from the germline V gene. CDR3 coding DNA: TGTGCCAGCAGCCCCCCACGGGGGAGGACAGGCGGGGAGCAGTACTTC. This gives the protein CASSPPRGRTGGEQYF. Variable domain in full (rest from reference TRBV7-4 and TRBJ2-7): GAGVSQSPRYKVAKRGRDVALRCDSISGHVTLYWYRQTLGQGSEVLTYSQSDAQRDKSGRPSGRFSAERPERSVSTLKIQRTEQGDSAVYLCASSPPRGRTGGEQYFGPGTRLTVT.

The count of this clonotype is one. The chain links TRBV20-1 to TRBJ2-7; 12 bases map to TRBD2. The V and J ends lost 5 bases and 2 bases, in that order; junction bases with no gene match: 4. CDR3 length: 14 residues. Germline values: CDR1 DFQATT, CDR2 SNEGSKA (reference sequence). The DNA of the CDR3 is TGCAGTGCTCAAACTAGCGGGGGGACCTACGAGCAGTACTTC. Its protein is CSAQTSGGTYEQYF.